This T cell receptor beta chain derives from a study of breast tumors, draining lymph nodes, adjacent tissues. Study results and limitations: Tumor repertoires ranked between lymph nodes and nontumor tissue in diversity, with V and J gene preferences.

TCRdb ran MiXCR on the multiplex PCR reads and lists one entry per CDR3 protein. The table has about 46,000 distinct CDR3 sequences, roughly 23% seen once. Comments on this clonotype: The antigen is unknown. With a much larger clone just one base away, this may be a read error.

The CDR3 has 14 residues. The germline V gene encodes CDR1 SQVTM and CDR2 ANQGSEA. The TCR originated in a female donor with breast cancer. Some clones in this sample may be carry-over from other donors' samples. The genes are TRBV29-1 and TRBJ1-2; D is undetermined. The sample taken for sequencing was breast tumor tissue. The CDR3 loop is CSIDVTTPLYGYTF. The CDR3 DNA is TGCAGCATTGATGTTACCACTCCCCTCTATGGCTACACCTTC.